This passage covers 29 T cell receptor beta chains from one sample sequenced in a study of Tregs in tolerant kidney transplant recipients. Clones were sequenced by immunoSEQ multiplex PCR, and TCRdb holds only the in-frame ones, with some missing. The profile covers about 240,000 clones, with around 81% appearing a single time and 0.55% to 0.65% taken by the ten largest. Sequenced: CD4+ T cells from blood. Source of these receptors: a human donor in good health.

The chain is built from TRBV5-1 and TRBJ1-5; TRBD1 is a possible D gene (6 bases). Germline V lookup: CDR1 SGHRS, CDR2 YFSETQ. The CDR3 is 13 amino acids. Trimming left V 4 bases short and J 7 bases short, with 12 bases between. CDR3 nucleotide sequence: TGCGCCAGCAGCAGGGAGGGGGAGCAGCCCCAGCATTTT. Translation: CASSREGEQPQHF.

J is TRBJ1-2 and V is TRBV5-4, with D perhaps TRBD1 (5 bases). CDR1 is SGHNT, CDR2 YYREEE, per germline (reference sequence). V was pared by 5 bases and J by 3 bases, with 11 bases between. The CDR3 consists of 13 residues. The CDR3 nucleotides are TGTGCCAGCAGTAGGGACGGATACTATGGCTACACCTTC. This sequence encodes CASSRDGYYGYTF.

V usage is TRBV4-2 and J usage is TRBJ2-2, with 7 nucleotides matching TRBD2. The germline CDR1 and CDR2 sequences are LGHNA and YNFKEQ. The CDR3 runs to 15 residues. Trimming removed 1 base from V and 4 bases from J; junction bases left unmatched: 3. CDR3 residues: CASSQGGGGTGELFF. The DNA of the CDR3 is TGTGCCAGCAGCCAAGGTGGGGGGGGCACCGGGGAGCTGTTTTTT.

V usage is TRBV5-1 and J usage is TRBJ2-7; no definite D call. This CDR3 comprises 13 residues. CDR1 and CDR2 from the germline V gene are SGHRS and YFSETQ. V was shortened by 4 bases and J by 6 bases, with 14 bases between the two germline ends. The CDR3 region has the DNA TGCGCCAGCAGCCCCATTCTTCTGGGCGAGCAGTACTTC. Protein sequence: CASSPILLGEQYF.

V gene TRBV7-2 combines with J gene TRBJ2-1, with 10 bases fitting TRBD2. CDR3 size: 15 residues. Germline CDR1 reads SGHTA; CDR2 reads FQGNSA. Trimming took 5 bases from V and 8 from J; bases not matched to a gene: 9. CDR3 in DNA: TGTGCCAGCAGCGCAAAAGGGACTAGCGAATATGAGCAGTTCTTC. It specifies CASSAKGTSEYEQFF.

This clone was recorded once. The chain joins TRBV19 to TRBJ2-5; a possible D gene is TRBD1 (6 bases). Trimming shortened V by 6 bases and J by 5 bases, and 16 bases separated the two germline ends. Germline V CDR1 and CDR2: LNHDA, SQIVND (reference sequence). This CDR3 contains 14 residues. CDR3 region: CASRMTGSGETQYF. The DNA for the CDR3 is TGTGCCAGTAGAATGACAGGTTCAGGCGAGACCCAGTACTTC. Complete variable domain (other parts from reference TRBV19 and TRBJ2-5): DGGITQSPKYLFRKEGQNVTLSCEQNLNHDAMYWYRQDPGQGLRLIYYSQIVNDFQKGDIAEGYSVSREKKESFPLTVTSAQKNPTAFYLCASRMTGSGETQYFGPGTRLLVL.

The chain employs TRBV7-9 and TRBJ2-5, with 7 positions matching TRBD1. CDR3 size: 15 residues. The V segment lost 6 bases and the J segment 0 bases; nucleotides outside the gene matches: 7. From germline, CDR1 is SEHNR and CDR2 FQNEAQ (reference sequence). The CDR3, as DNA: TGTGCCAGCAGTTCCACAGGGGCCAACCAAGAGACCCAGTACTTC. Residues: CASSSTGANQETQYF.

This rearrangement joins TRBV19 to TRBJ1-5; TRBD1 matches 9 bases. V lost 5 bases, J lost 5 bases, and 7 bases stayed unmatched. This CDR3 has 15 residues. Germline CDR1 and CDR2: LNHDA and SQIVND (reference sequence). The CDR3 nucleotides read TGTGCCAGTAGTTTCGGAAGGACAGGGGATCAGCCCCAGCATTTT. As protein: CASSFGRTGDQPQHF.

The chain recombines TRBV20-1 with TRBJ2-2; D is undetermined. This CDR3 has 11 residues. Trimming took 1 base from V and 5 from J, leaving 2 bases between them. Germline loops: CDR1 DFQATT, CDR2 SNEGSKA (reference sequence). CDR3 loop: CSARGTGELFF. The CDR3, as DNA: TGCAGTGCTAGAGGTACCGGGGAGCTGTTTTTT.

This clone was detected only once. The chain couples TRBV19 to TRBJ2-7; the D gene is possibly TRBD1 (6 bases). Germline V gene lookup returns CDR1 LNHDA and CDR2 SQIVND (reference sequence). The CDR3 runs 15 residues. V lost 3 bases and J 7 bases, leaving 19 bases between the germline ends. The CDR3: CASSIPRGTGREQYF. The CDR3 coding sequence is TGTGCCAGTAGTATCCCTAGGGGGACCGGTCGTGAGCAGTACTTC.

The chain's CDR3 is CASSLEGGGSYEQYF. Written as DNA, the CDR3 is TGCGCCAGCAGCTTGGAGGGGGGAGGCTCCTACGAGCAGTACTTC. This chain connects TRBV5-1 to TRBJ2-5; D tentatively fits TRBD1 or TRBD2 (6 bases each). The assigned J gene may be wrong: the sequence end matches TRBJ2-7 better. The CDR3 length is 15 residues. From germline, CDR1 is SGHRS and CDR2 YFSETQ.

This clone occurred once. The chain combines TRBV27 with TRBJ2-6; TRBD1 is a possible D gene (5 bases). This CDR3 spans 15 amino acids. CDR1 and CDR2 from the germline V gene are MNHEY and SMNVEV (reference sequence). V was pared by 3 bases and J by 0 bases, with 6 bases between. CDR3 protein: CASSFTGSGANVLTF. For the CDR3, the DNA is TGTGCCAGCAGTTTTACAGGCTCTGGGGCCAACGTCCTGACTTTC.

The chain joins TRBV6-5 to TRBJ1-2; D perhaps matches TRBD1 (5 bases). This CDR3 has 16 amino acids. CDR1 and CDR2 from the germline V gene are MNHEY and SVGAGI. V was clipped by 0 bases and J by 4 bases, with 15 bases between them. This CDR3 reads CASSYSDTRALYGYTF. Written as DNA, the CDR3 is TGTGCCAGCAGTTACTCGGACACCAGGGCCCTCTATGGCTACACCTTC.

The chain couples TRBV7-3 to TRBJ1-3; D is uncertain. Trimming removed 0 bases from V and 4 bases from J, with 7 bases in between. The CDR3 is 14 amino acids. Germline V gene lookup returns CDR1 SGHTA and CDR2 FQGTGA. The CDR3 loop reads CASSLTPSGNTIYF. The CDR3 bases are TGTGCCAGCAGCTTAACCCCTTCCGGAAACACCATATATTTT.

The chain couples TRBV5-4 to TRBJ2-3, with TRBD2 identical over 9 bases. The V segment lost 3 bases and the J segment 2 bases; nucleotides outside the gene matches: 7. Germline assignment: CDR1 SGHNT and CDR2 YYREEE (reference sequence). The CDR3 consists of 16 residues. The CDR3 reads CASSSARTSVTDTQYF. The CDR3 nucleotides are TGTGCCAGCAGCTCGGCAAGGACTAGCGTCACAGATACGCAGTATTTT. Drawing the rest from reference TRBV5-4 and TRBJ2-3, the complete variable domain is ETGVTQSPTHLIKTRGQQVTLRCSSQSGHNTVSWYQQALGQGPQFIFQYYREEENGRGNFPPRFSGLQFPNYSSELNVNALELDDSALYLCASSSARTSVTDTQYFGPGTRLTVL.

The rearrangement uses TRBV5-1 and TRBJ1-4, with 9 bases matching TRBD1. This CDR3 is built from 13 residues. V shed 2 bases and J 8 bases; nucleotides not matched to a gene: 1. Germline-derived CDR1 and CDR2 are SGHRS and YFSETQ. The CDR3 DNA reads as TGCGCCAGCAGCTTCGGACAGGGGGAAAAACTGTTTTTT. This gives the protein CASSFGQGEKLFF.

J is TRBJ2-1 and V is TRBV29-1, with D perhaps assigned TRBD1 or TRBD2 (6 bases each). The germline V gene has CDR1 SQVTM and CDR2 ANQGSEA. This CDR3 contains 13 residues. Trimming stripped 8 bases from V and 10 bases from J, with 21 bases between. The CDR3 coding sequence is TGCAGCTCAACAGGGCTAGCTGGGAGGGAGCAGTTCTTC. This gives the protein CSSTGLAGREQFF.

The genes are TRBV5-1 and TRBJ2-1; 7 positions match TRBD2. V lost 5 bases to trimming and J lost 9 bases; unmatched junction nucleotides: 14. From germline, CDR1 is SGHRS and CDR2 YFSETQ. CDR3 length: 15 residues. CDR3: CASRDFQREVGEQFF. CDR3 bases: TGCGCCAGCAGGGATTTTCAACGGGAGGTGGGTGAGCAGTTCTTC.

V gene TRBV7-6 combines with J gene TRBJ2-3, with 9 bases that match TRBD2. Germline V gene lookup returns CDR1 SGHVS and CDR2 FNYEAQ. This CDR3 contains 17 residues. J lost 7 bases, V lost 1 base, and 12 bases had no gene match. DNA of the CDR3: TGTGCCAGCAGCTTAGATCCTGCTAGCGGGATGAGGCATACGCAGTATTTT. The encoded protein is CASSLDPASGMRHTQYF.

The chain carries TRBV6-6 and TRBJ2-2; 7 bases fit TRBD1. After removal of 5 bases from V and 6 bases from J, the junction contained 9 bases not matched to a gene. The CDR3 has 15 residues. The germline V gene has CDR1 MNHNY and CDR2 SVGAGI (reference sequence). CDR3 residues: CASSARQGRAGELFF. The CDR3 coding sequence is TGTGCCAGCAGTGCCCGACAGGGCCGGGCCGGGGAGCTGTTTTTT.

A few counts support this clone. The chain is built from TRBV12-2 and TRBJ1-6; whether TRBD1, the table's D call, matches the DNA was not checked. TRBV12-2 is an annotated pseudogene. The CDR3 is 17 amino acids. CDR3 region: CASRLEAQTGGWSPLHF. CDR3 DNA sequence: TGTGCAAGTCGCTTAGAGGCCCAGACAGGGGGCTGGTCACCCCTCCACTTT.

The chain couples TRBV4-1 to TRBJ2-7; the match to TRBD1 covers 8 bases. Germline loops: CDR1 MGHRA, CDR2 YSYEKL. Trimming cost V 4 bases and J 2 bases; bases outside gene matches: 13. CDR3 length: 17 residues. The CDR3 coding sequence is TGCGCCAGCAGCCGCCGTACCCCAGGGGGCTGGACCTACGAGCAGTACTTC. Its translation: CASSRRTPGGWTYEQYF.

J is TRBJ2-2 and V is TRBV10-3; maybe TRBD2 (5 bases). The germline V gene has CDR1 ENHRY and CDR2 SYGVKD. The CDR3 covers 14 residues. V was cut by 9 bases and J by 4 bases, with 15 bases left in between. DNA for the CDR3: TGTGCCATGGAGGCGACACCCTCCACCGGGGAGCTGTTTTTT. Translation: CAMEATPSTGELFF.

This clone was observed a handful of times. The chain links TRBV11-2 to TRBJ2-1; weak D call: TRBD2 (5 bases). V lost 6 bases, J lost 4 bases, and 16 bases lay in between. The CDR3 runs to 15 residues. Germline CDR1 SGHAT, CDR2 FQNNGV. CDR3: CASRRGSLRYNEQFF. In nucleotides, the CDR3 is TGTGCCAGCAGGCGCGGGTCCCTTAGGTACAATGAGCAGTTCTTC.

The chain joins TRBV20-1 to TRBJ2-1, with TRBD1 identical over 9 bases. The CDR3 length is 11 residues. V shed 3 bases and J 13 bases; nucleotides not matched to a gene: 4. Germline CDR1 DFQATT, CDR2 SNEGSKA (reference sequence). The CDR3: CSARGDRVQFF. CDR3 DNA sequence: TGCAGTGCTAGGGGGGACAGGGTCCAGTTCTTC.

The V call is TRBV6-5, the J call TRBJ2-2, with D perhaps TRBD2 (5 bases). V was pared by 7 bases and J by 1 base, with 13 bases between. Per germline, CDR1 MNHEY and CDR2 SVGAGI. CDR3 length equals 15 residues. The CDR3 DNA reads as TGTGCCAGCAATTATGCGGGCCTGAACACCGGGGAGCTGTTTTTT. Translation gives CASNYAGLNTGELFF.

This clone appeared a single time. CDR3 coding DNA: TGTGCCAGCGTCCAAGGCGCAGGGAATAATTCACCCCTCCACTTT. Residues: CASVQGAGNNSPLHF. The gene calls are TRBV6-1 and TRBJ1-6, with D possibly matching TRBD1 (5 bases). Germline CDR1 MNHNS, CDR2 SASEGT. The CDR3 spans 15 residues. The V gene lost 8 bases and the J gene lost 5 bases, with 16 bases spanning the gap.

The V call is TRBV7-9, the J call TRBJ2-1, with TRBD1 as a possible D gene (5 bases). The CDR3 length is 13 residues. Deletions cut 1 base from V and 10 bases from J, with 11 bases between. Looked up from germline, CDR1 is SEHNR and CDR2 is FQNEAQ (reference sequence). This CDR3 reads CASSLVPWTEQFF. CDR3 nucleotides: TGTGCCAGCAGCTTAGTGCCCTGGACAGAGCAGTTCTTC.

The chain has TRBV19 and TRBJ2-3; D unclear. This CDR3 has 15 amino acids. Germline V gene lookup returns CDR1 LNHDA and CDR2 SQIVND (reference sequence). V was pared by 5 bases and J by 4 bases, with 16 bases between. CDR3 nucleotides: TGTGCCAGTAGTGACCGGGCAGCAAGTTCAGATACGCAGTATTTT. Protein product: CASSDRAASSDTQYF.